The clone carrying this T cell receptor beta chain was seen only once. Sequenced by immunoSEQ multiplex PCR; TCRdb stores in-frame clones only, minus some. The repertoire consists of some 400,000 clones, with approximately 89% occurring once and the leading ten covering 1.5% to 2%. As for treatment: around 19 received Ad26.COV2.S at low or high dose, single or two shots; about 5 received placebo; per-sample allocation not given. Samples were taken on day 63 after the first vaccine or placebo injection. This sample was included in a study of Ad26.COV2.S vaccination and SARS-CoV-2 variants. V was clipped by 6 bases and J by 3 bases, with 9 bases between them. Germline V CDR1 and CDR2: KGHSH, LQKENI. This CDR3 has 12 amino acids.

The input for sequencing was peripheral blood, taken in a trial of Ad26.COV2.S vaccine versus placebo. The receptor was isolated from a person aged 18-60 years who received the Ad26.COV2.S COVID-19 vaccine or a placebo. The rearrangement uses TRBV18 and TRBJ2-7; D not resolved. The CDR3 region has the DNA TGTGCCAGCTCCCCCGATTTCTACGAGCAGTACTTC. Translation gives CASSPDFYEQYF.